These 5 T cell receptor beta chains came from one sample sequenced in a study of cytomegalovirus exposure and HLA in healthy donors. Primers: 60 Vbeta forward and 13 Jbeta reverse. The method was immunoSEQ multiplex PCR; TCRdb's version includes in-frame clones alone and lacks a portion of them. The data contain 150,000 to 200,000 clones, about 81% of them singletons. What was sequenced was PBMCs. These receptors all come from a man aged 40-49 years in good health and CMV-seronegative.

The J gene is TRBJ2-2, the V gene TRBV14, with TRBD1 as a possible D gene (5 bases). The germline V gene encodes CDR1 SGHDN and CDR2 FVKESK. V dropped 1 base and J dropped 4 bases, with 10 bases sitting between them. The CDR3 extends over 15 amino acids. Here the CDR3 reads CASSQGRQLTGELFF. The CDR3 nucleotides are TGTGCCAGCAGCCAAGGAAGACAGCTCACCGGGGAGCTGTTTTTT. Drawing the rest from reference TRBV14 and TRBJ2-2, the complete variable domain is EAGVTQFPSHSVIEKGQTVTLRCDPISGHDNLYWYRRVMGKEIKFLLHFVKESKQDESGMPNNRFLAERTGGTYSTLKVQPAELEDSGVYFCASSQGRQLTGELFFGEGSRLTVL.

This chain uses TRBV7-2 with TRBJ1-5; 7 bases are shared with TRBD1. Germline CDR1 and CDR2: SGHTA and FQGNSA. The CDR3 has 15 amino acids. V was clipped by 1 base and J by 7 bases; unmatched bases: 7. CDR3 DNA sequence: TGTGCCAGCAGCTTAGGACAGGGCCAGGGCCAGCCCCAGCATTTT. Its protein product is CASSLGQGQGQPQHF.

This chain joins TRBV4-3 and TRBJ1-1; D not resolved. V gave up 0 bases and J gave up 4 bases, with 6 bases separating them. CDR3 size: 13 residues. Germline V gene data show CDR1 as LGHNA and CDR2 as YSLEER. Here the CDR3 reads CASSQEQATEAFF. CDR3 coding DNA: TGCGCCAGCAGCCAAGAGCAGGCCACTGAAGCTTTCTTT.

CDR3 residues: CASSPSRGNQPQHF. In DNA form, the CDR3 reads TGTGCCAGCTCACCTTCCAGGGGCAATCAGCCCCAGCATTTT. The rearrangement uses TRBV18 and TRBJ1-5; D possibly corresponds to TRBD1 (5 bases). Trimming took 3 bases from V and 2 from J, leaving 8 bases between them. The CDR3 extends over 14 amino acids. Germline V gene sequence: CDR1 KGHSH, CDR2 LQKENI.

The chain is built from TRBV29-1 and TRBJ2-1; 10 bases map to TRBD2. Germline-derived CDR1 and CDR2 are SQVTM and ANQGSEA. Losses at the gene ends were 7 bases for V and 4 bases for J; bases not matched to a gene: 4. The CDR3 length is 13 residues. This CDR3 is CSGGLAFYNEQFF. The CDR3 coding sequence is TGCAGCGGGGGACTAGCGTTTTACAATGAGCAGTTCTTC.